Below, one T cell receptor beta chain is given with its context. Its antigen target is currently unknown. Base quality data are lacking; no much larger clone is found one base away. The data were obtained in a study of blood T cells in healthy people across ages (dated by TCRdb to the mid-2010s). Study-level background: In model experiments, roughly one uniquely barcoded TCR beta cDNA molecule per two T cells was captured by template switching. To track age-related changes in TCR beta repertoire diversity, the study relied on deep sequencing normalized with unique cDNA molecular identifiers. Four age groups were formed from the donors: young (average roughly 16 years), middle-aged (just under 40), aged (about 62) and long-lived (around 82). To avoid experimental bias, donors of different ages were randomly spread across the sequencing lanes. For two donors (one aged 18 to 30 and one aged 80 or older), the study analyzed two additional independent replicas of 1 million unique cDNA reads from the same blood draw. Broad study findings and their caveats: Because the CMV infection status of the donors was unknown, age-related changes in expanded clonotypes may potentially have been confounded. Bulk unsorted PBMC profiling prevented conclusive comparison of naive and antigen-experienced compartments. The percentage of naive T cells measured by flow cytometry correlated strongly with observed TCR beta diversity. Estimates of total diversity based on one million sequenced T cells were regarded as lower bounds and as underestimates. Compared with the aged group, more naive CD4+ T cells, fewer expanded clones and increased TCR diversity were shown by the long-lived group, suggesting age selection. Observed TCR beta diversity per million T cells fell roughly linearly with age, and a significant reduction was already apparent by age around 39.

Systemically healthy Caucasian individuals from Russia, about 38 in total and aged about 6 to 95 years, were included as donors. Each donor gave about 9.7 milliliters of peripheral blood, drawn into EDTA-treated Vacutainer tubes. Ficoll-Paque density-gradient centrifugation was used to isolate PBMCs, with at least 6 million obtained per sample. Trizol reagent was used to extract total RNA from the PBMCs, yielding at least 5.5 micrograms per sample. For every donor, an aliquot of PBMCs went through flow cytometry to measure the percentages of naive CD45RAhigh/CD27high T cells. The library was prepared using 5' RACE. Sequencer: Illumina HiSeq 2500. A second roughly 6 to 12 cycle PCR used a sample-barcoded 5' primer and a J-beta primer mix. A template-switch 5' adaptor carrying 12 random nucleotides introduced a unique molecular identifier onto each TCR beta cDNA molecule. At least 3 million CDR3-containing paired-end reads were obtained from each sample. First-strand cDNA was synthesized from all RNA with the Mint cDNA synthesis kit, primed by a TRBC-specific oligonucleotide. All cDNA was treated with uracil-DNA glycosylase and then went through a first 18-cycle PCR with the universal primers M1SS and BC2_uni_R. The original methods were these. For normalization, 1 million high-quality reads were randomly selected from each sample, with every read carrying a distinct molecular identifier. Reads with shared molecular identifiers were discarded instead of being binned into consensus sequences. MiTCR, set to a Q25 quality threshold and the strictest error-elimination algorithm, was used for CDR3 identification, clonotype clustering and error correction. Lower-bound total TCR beta diversity was estimated with a nonparametric unseen species model using Euler transformation. TCRdb applied fastp at Q25 and MiXCR to the public reads, then kept only in-frame beta chains. Each record represents a unique CDR3 protein, reported with the most common genes and DNA among its rows. None of the V and J calls come from the authors' own analysis; TCRdb made them. The sample table lists approximately 1.5 million distinct CDR3 sequences, approximately 42% of them with a count of one. Around 4% of the sample lies in the top ten.

The CDR3 spans 13 residues, from the cysteine through the phenylalanine. Of the read, only the CDR3 DNA is kept; its 39 bases are in frame from base 1. V and J are truncated by 8 bases and 4 bases respectively, leaving an intervening sequence of 12 bases. The clonotype was recovered from a woman aged 18-29 years in good health. What was sequenced was blood. The chain couples TRBV12-3 or TRBV12-4 to TRBJ1-5, and the D gene may be TRBD1, 6 bases matching. The DNA is as follows: TGTGCCAGCTTGGGACAATATAATCAGCCCCAGCATTTT. This yields the protein CASLGQYNQPQHF.